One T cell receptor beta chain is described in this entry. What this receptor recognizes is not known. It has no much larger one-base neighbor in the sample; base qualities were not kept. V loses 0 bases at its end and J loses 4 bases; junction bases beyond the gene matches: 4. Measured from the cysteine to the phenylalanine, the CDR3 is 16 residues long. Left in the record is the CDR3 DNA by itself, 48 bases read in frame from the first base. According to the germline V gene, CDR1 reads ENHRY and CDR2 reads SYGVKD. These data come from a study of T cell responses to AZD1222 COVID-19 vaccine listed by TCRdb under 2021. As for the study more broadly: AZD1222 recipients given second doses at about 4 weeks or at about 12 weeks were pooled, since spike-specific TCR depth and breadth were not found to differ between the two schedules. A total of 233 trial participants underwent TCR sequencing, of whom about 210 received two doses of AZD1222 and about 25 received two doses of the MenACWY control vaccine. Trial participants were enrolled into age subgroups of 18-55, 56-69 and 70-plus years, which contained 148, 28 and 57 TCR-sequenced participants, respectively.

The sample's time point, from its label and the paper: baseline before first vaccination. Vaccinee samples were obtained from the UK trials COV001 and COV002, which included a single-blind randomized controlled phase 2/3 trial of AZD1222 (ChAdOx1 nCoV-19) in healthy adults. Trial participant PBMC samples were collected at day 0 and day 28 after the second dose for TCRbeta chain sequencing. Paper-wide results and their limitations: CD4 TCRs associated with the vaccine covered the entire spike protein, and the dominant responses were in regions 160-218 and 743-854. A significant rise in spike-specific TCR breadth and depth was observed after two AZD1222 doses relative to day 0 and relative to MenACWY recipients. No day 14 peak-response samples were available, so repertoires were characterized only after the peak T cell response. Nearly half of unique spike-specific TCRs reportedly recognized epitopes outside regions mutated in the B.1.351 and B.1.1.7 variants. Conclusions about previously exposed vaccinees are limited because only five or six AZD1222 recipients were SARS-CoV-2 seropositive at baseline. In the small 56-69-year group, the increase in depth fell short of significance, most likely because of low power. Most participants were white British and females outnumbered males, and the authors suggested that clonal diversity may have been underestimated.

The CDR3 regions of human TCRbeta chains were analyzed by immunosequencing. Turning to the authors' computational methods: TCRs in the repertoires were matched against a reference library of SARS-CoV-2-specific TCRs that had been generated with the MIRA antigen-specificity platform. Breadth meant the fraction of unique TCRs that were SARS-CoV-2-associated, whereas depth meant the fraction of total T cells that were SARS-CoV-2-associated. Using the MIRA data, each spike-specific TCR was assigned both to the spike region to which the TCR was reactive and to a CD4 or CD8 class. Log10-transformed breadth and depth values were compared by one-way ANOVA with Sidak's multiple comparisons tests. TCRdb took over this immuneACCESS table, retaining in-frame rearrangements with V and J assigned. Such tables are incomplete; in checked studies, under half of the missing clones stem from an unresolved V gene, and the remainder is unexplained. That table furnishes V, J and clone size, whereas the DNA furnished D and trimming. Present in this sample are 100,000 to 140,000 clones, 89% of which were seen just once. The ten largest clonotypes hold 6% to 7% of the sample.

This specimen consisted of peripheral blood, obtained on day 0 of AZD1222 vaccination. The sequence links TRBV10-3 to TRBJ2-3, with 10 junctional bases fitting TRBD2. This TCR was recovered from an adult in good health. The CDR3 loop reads CAISESPGLASDTQYF. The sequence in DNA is TGTGCCATCAGTGAGTCGCCGGGACTAGCGTCAGATACGCAGTATTTT.